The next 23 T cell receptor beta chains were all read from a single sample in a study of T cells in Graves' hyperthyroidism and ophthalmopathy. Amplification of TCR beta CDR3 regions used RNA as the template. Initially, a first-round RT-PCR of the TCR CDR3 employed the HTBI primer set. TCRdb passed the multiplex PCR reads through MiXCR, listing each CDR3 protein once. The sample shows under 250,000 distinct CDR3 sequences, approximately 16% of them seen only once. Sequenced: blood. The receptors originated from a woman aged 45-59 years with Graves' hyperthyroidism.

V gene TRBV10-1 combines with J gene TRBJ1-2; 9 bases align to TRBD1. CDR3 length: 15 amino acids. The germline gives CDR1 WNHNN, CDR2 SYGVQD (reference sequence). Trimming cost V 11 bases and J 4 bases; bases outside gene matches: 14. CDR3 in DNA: TGCGCCCAGCAGGTCTGTGGGACAGGGTCCTATGGCTACACCTTC. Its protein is CAQQVCGTGSYGYTF.

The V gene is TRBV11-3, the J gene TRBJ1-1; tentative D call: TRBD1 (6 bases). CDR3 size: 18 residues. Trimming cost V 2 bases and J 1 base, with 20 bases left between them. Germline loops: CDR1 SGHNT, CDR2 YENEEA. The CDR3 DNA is TGTGCCAGCAGCTTAAGTCAGGGGAGGTGGTTCGCGAACACTGAAGCTTTCTTT. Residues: CASSLSQGRWFANTEAFF.

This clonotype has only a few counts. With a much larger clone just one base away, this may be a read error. The CDR3 coding sequence is TGTGCCAGCAGCTTATATGGGAACACTGAAGCTTTCTTT. Translation: CASSLYGNTEAFF. The chain has TRBV7-3 and TRBJ1-1, with D unresolved. Germline V lookup: CDR1 SGHTA, CDR2 FQGTGA. Deletions cut 2 bases from V and 1 base from J, with 5 bases between. This CDR3 spans 13 amino acids. Using reference TRBV7-3 and TRBJ1-1 for the parts outside the CDR3, the full variable domain is GAGVSQTPSNKVTEKGKYVELRCDPISGHTALYWYRQSLGQGPEFLIYFQGTGAADDSGLPNDRFFAVRPEGSVSTLKIQRTERGDSAVYLCASSLYGNTEAFFGQGTRLTVV.

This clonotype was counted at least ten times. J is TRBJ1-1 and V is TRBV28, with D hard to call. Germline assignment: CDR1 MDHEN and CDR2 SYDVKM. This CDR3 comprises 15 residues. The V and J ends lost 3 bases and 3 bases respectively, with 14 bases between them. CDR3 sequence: CASSFLGGVHTEAFF. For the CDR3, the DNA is TGTGCCAGCAGTTTTCTGGGCGGGGTTCACACTGAAGCTTTCTTT.

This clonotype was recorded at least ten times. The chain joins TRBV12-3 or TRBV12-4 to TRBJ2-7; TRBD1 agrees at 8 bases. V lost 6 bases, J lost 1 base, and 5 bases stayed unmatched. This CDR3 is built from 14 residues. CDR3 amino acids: CASRQDRGSYEQYF. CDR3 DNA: TGTGCCAGCAGGCAAGACAGGGGTTCCTACGAGCAGTACTTC.

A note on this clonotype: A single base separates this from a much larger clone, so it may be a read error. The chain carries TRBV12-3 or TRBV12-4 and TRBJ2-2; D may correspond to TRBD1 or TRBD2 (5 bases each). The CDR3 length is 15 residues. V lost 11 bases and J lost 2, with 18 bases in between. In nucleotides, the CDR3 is TGTGCCGGCTCCCCGGGACGGAGAAACACCGGGGAGCTGTTTTTT. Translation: CAGSPGRRNTGELFF.

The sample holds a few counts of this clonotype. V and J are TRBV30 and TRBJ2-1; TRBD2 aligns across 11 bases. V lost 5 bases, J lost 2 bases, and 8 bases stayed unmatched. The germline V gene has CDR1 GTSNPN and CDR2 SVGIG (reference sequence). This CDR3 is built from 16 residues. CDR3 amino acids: CAWRASGRSPYNEQFF. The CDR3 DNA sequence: TGTGCCTGGCGGGCTAGCGGGAGGAGTCCCTACAATGAGCAGTTCTTC.

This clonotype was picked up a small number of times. The CDR3 region has the DNA TGTGCCAGCAGCTTAGCGCAGGGGTACAATGAGCAGTTCTTC. It yields the protein CASSLAQGYNEQFF. This sequence joins TRBV7-9 and TRBJ2-1, with D perhaps TRBD1 (6 bases). This CDR3 is 14 amino acids long. In germline, CDR1 is SEHNR, CDR2 FQNEAQ (reference sequence). Between the trimmed V and J ends, which lost 0 bases and 4 bases, there was a span of 7 bases.

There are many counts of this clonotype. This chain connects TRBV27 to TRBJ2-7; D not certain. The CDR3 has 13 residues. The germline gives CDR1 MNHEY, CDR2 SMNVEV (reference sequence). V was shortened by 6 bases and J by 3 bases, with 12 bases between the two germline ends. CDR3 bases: TGTGCCAGCAGCCCCATACCCAGCTACGAGCAGTACTTC. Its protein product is CASSPIPSYEQYF.

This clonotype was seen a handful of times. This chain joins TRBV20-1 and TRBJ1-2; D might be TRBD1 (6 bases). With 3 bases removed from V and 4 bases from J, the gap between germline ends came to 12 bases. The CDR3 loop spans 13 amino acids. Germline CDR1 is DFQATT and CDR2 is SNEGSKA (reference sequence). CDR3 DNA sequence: TGCAGTGCTAGTTCAGGGGCCGTCTATGGCTACACCTTC. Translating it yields CSASSGAVYGYTF.

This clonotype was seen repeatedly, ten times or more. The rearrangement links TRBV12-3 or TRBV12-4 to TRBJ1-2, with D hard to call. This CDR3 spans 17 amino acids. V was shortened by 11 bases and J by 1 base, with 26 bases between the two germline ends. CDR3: CAAQLPTWFPFNYGYTF. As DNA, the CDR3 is TGTGCCGCACAGCTCCCTACCTGGTTCCCGTTTAACTATGGCTACACCTTC.

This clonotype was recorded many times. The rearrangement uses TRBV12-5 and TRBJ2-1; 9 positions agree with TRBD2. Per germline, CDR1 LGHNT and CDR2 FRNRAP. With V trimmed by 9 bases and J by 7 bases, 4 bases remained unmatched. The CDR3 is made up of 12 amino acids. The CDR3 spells CASGAGGNEQFF. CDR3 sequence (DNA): TGTGCTAGCGGGGCGGGAGGGAATGAGCAGTTCTTC.

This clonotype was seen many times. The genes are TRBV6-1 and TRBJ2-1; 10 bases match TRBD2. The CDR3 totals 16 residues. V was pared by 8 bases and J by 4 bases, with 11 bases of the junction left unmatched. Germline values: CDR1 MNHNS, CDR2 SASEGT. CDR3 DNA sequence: TGTGCCAGCTGCAAGCGGGAGGGACAAATTTACAATGAGCAGTTCTTC. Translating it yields CASCKREGQIYNEQFF.

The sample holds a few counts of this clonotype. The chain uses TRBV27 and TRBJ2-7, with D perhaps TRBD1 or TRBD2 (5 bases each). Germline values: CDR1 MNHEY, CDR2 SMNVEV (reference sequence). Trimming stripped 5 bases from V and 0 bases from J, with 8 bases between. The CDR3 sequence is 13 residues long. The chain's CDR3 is CASSEGSSYEQYF. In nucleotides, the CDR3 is TGTGCCAGCAGTGAGGGGAGCTCCTACGAGCAGTACTTC.

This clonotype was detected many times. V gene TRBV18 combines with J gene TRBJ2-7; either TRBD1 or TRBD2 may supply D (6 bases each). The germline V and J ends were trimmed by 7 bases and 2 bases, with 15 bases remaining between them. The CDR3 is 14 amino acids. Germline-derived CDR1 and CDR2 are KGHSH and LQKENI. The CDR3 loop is CASLWQGRTYEQYF. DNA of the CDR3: TGTGCCAGCTTATGGCAGGGGAGGACCTACGAGCAGTACTTC. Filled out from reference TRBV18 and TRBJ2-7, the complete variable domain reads NAGVMQNPRHLVRRRGQEARLRCSPMKGHSHVYWYRQLPEEGLKFMVYLQKENIIDESGMPKERFSAEFPKEGPSILRIQQVVRGDSAAYFCASLWQGRTYEQYFGPGTRLTVT.

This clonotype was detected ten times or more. CDR3 loop: CASRPIFEQYF. CDR3 in DNA: TGTGCCAGCAGACCTATTTTCGAGCAGTACTTC. The gene calls are TRBV12-3 or TRBV12-4 and TRBJ2-7; D unclear. CDR3 length equals 11 residues. V lost 6 bases to trimming and J lost 6 bases, with 9 bases between them.

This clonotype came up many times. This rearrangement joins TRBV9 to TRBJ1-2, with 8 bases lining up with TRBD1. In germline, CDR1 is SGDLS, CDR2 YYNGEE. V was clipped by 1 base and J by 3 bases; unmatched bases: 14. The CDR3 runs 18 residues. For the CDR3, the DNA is TGTGCCAGCAGCGTAAGTAGGACAGGGTCCTCACACTACTATGGCTACACCTTC. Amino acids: CASSVSRTGSSHYYGYTF.

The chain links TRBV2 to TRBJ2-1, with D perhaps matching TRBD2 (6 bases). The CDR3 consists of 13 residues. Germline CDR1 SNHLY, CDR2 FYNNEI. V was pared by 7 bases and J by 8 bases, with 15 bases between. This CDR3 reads CASNRDWGDEQFF. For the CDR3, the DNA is TGTGCCAGCAACCGGGACTGGGGCGATGAGCAGTTCTTC.

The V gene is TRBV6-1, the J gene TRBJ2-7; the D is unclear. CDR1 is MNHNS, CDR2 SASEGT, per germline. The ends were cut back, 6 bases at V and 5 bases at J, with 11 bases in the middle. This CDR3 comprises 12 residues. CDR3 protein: CASRTVGDEQYF. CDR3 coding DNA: TGTGCCAGCAGGACGGTGGGTGACGAGCAGTACTTC.

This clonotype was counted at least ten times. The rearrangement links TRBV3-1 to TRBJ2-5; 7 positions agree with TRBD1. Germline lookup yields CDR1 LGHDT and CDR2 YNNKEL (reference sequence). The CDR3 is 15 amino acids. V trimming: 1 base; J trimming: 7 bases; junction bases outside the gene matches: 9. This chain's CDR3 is CASSQVGQSKGTQYF. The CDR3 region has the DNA TGTGCCAGCAGCCAAGTGGGACAGTCTAAAGGGACCCAGTACTTC.

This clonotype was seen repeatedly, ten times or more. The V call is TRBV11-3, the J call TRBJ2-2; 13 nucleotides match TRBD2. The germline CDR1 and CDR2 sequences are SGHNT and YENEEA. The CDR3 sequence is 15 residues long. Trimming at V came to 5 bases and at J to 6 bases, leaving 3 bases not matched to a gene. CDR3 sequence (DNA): TGTGCCAGCAGCGAAACTAGCGGGAGGGCCGGGGAGCTGTTTTTT. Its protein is CASSETSGRAGELFF.

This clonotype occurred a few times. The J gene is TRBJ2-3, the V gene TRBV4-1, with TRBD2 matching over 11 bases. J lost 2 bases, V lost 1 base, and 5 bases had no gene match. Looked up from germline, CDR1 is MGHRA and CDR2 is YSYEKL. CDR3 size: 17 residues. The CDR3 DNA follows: TGCGCCAGCAGCCAAGCGAGGACTAGCGGGTACACAGATACGCAGTATTTT. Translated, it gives CASSQARTSGYTDTQYF.

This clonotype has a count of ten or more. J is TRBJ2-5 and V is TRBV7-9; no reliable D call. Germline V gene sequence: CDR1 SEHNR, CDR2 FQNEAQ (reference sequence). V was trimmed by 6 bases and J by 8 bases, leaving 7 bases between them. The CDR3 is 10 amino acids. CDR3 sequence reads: CASRPNTQYF. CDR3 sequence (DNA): TGTGCCAGCAGACCCAACACCCAGTACTTC.